This is a list of T cell receptor beta chains from one sample in a study of metastatic and nonmetastatic thyroid tumors. TCRdb re-analyzed the PCR reads using MiXCR. The table has about 56,000 clones, 25% to 35% seen once; the top ten hold about 15%. The sequenced sample was blood. The receptor set was obtained from a female donor with papillary thyroid cancer or a benign thyroid nodule (not recorded which). Some clones in this sample may be carry-over from other donors' samples. Both conserved end residues are part of each CDR3. A D gene is named only where the DNA matches it firmly. Size is omitted from some rows. Given values are once, few, many or a class for expanded clones.

V	size	D	length	J	DNA	CDR3
TRBV19	few	NA	15	TRBJ1-2	TGTGCCAGTAGTATGATACAGGGCGGTGGCTATGGCTACACCTTC	CASSMIQGGGYGYTF
TRBV25-1	few	NA	11	TRBJ2-7	TGTGCCAGCAGTGGGGGCTACGAGCAGTACTTC	CASSGGYEQYF
TRBV6-2/TRBV6-3	NA	NA	15	TRBJ2-7	TGTGCCAGCAGTTACTCGAGGGCCTACCACTACGAGCAGTACTTC	CASSYSRAYHYEQYF
TRBV30	many	NA	15	TRBJ1-3	TGTGCCTGGAACCCGGGGGCAGTTTCTGGAAACACCATATATTTT	CAWNPGAVSGNTIYF
TRBV6-4	few	NA	14	TRBJ2-2	TGTGCCAGCAGTCGGGACTTGAACACCGGGGAGCTGTTTTTT	CASSRDLNTGELFF
TRBV27	few	TRBD1	14	TRBJ1-2	TGTGCCAGCAGTGGAGAGGGGGCTTACTATGGCTACACCTTC	CASSGEGAYYGYTF
TRBV12-3/TRBV12-4	NA	NA	15	TRBJ2-1	TGTGCCAGCAGTTCACCCGGGACACGTTACAATGAGCAGTTCTTC	CASSSPGTRYNEQFF
TRBV27	medium-sized	NA	16	TRBJ1-2	TGTGCCAGCAGTCCCCGCCTATTCGCGGATTCGAATGGCTACACCTTC	CASSPRLFADSNGYTF
TRBV4-3	NA	NA	15	TRBJ2-7	TGCGCCAGCAGCCAAGATGAAGGGATCGGGTACGAGCAGTACTTC	CASSQDEGIGYEQYF
TRBV28	medium-sized	TRBD1	14	TRBJ1-2	TGTGCCAGTGACAACAGGGGTAGTAGCTATGGCTACACCTTC	CASDNRGSSYGYTF
TRBV5-6	once	NA	14	TRBJ2-7	TGTGCCAGCAGCTTTGTGATGGTACCCTACGAGCAGTACTTC	CASSFVMVPYEQYF
TRBV4-3	NA	TRBD2	15	TRBJ2-5	TGCGCCAGCAGCCAAGGACAGCGGGGGGCAGAGACCCAGTACTTC	CASSQGQRGAETQYF
TRBV6-1	few	NA	12	TRBJ1-2	TGTGCCAGCAGTGGCCGGGGTTATGGCTACACCTTC	CASSGRGYGYTF
TRBV12-3/TRBV12-4	NA	NA	13	TRBJ2-5	TGTGCCAGCAGTTTACGGCGAGAAGAGACCCAGTACTTC	CASSLRREETQYF
TRBV2	many	TRBD2	15	TRBJ2-5	TGTGCCAGCGGGCCCCTAGCGGGAGGGAGAAAGACCCAGTACTTC	CASGPLAGGRKTQYF
TRBV5-1	NA	TRBD1	13	TRBJ1-1	TGCGCCAGCAGCTTAACAGGGGGAACTGAAGCTTTCTTT	CASSLTGGTEAFF
TRBV20-1	NA	NA	13	TRBJ2-7	TGCAGTGCCAAGGTCGGCGGTACCTACGAGCAGTACTTC	CSAKVGGTYEQYF
TRBV6-2/TRBV6-3	NA	TRBD1	13	TRBJ2-7	TGTGCCAGCTCGGCAGGGGGAAGTTACCAGCAGTACTTC	CASSAGGSYQQYF
TRBV6-1	few	TRBD2	16	TRBJ2-1	TGTGCCAGCAGTGAAGGGTTAGCGGGAGGTGACAATGAGCAGTTCTTC	CASSEGLAGGDNEQFF
TRBV6-5	few	TRBD1	15	TRBJ1-6	TGTGCCAGCAGTTACACGGGACAGGGGACCTCACCCCTCCACTTT	CASSYTGQGTSPLHF
TRBV10-3	NA	TRBD2	16	TRBJ2-7	TGTGCCATCAGTGACCAAGCGGGGGCGGCGGGATCCGAGCAGTACTTC	CAISDQAGAAGSEQYF
TRBV14	NA	NA	13	TRBJ1-2	TGTGCCAGCAGCCAAACGACAGGTACTGGCTACACCTTC	CASSQTTGTGYTF
TRBV3-1	NA	TRBD2	15	TRBJ2-7	TGTGCCAGCAGCCAAGATCTGGTAGCGGGAGACGAGCAGTACTTC	CASSQDLVAGDEQYF
TRBV19	few	TRBD1	14	TRBJ1-2	TGTGCCAGTAGTCTCGTGACAGGGGGCGGTGGCTACACCTTC	CASSLVTGGGGYTF
TRBV6-1	NA	NA	16	TRBJ1-1	TGTGCCAGCAGTTCTGAAGTAGGCCAGACGAACACTGAAGCTTTCTTT	CASSSEVGQTNTEAFF
TRBV5-1	few	NA	12	TRBJ2-2	TGCGCCAGCAGCTTCGACACCGGGGAGCTGTTTTTT	CASSFDTGELFF
TRBV7-2	few	NA	11	TRBJ1-6	TGTGCCAGCAGCTTAGATTCACCCCTCCACTTT	CASSLDSPLHF
TRBV6-1	few	NA	14	TRBJ2-3	TGTGCCAGCAGTGAAGCGGGATCAGGGCAGTCACAGTATTTT	CASSEAGSGQSQYF
TRBV27	few	NA	15	TRBJ1-1	TGTGCCAGCAGTCCCTCCAGTTCGGGGGCGACTGAAGCTTTCTTT	CASSPSSSGATEAFF